This T cell receptor beta chain was captured in a study of blood T cell repertoires in COVID-19. The overall study: Some COVID-19 samples were acute and others convalescent; all came from the United States, Italy and Spain. The analysed material was cDNA or gDNA that came from T cells, B-cell-depleted T cells, or PBMCs.

J was trimmed by 3 bases and V by 4 bases; bases with no gene match: 4. The CDR3 runs 15 residues. From germline, CDR1 is SGHRS and CDR2 YFSETQ. Original methodology: By means of reference gene primer amplification, nucleated cell counts were estimated. Generated by immunoSEQ multiplex PCR, the TCRdb table keeps only in-frame clones and is missing some. V, J and clone size were drawn from that table, and D and trimming were deduced from the DNA. The table has 85,000 to 100,000 clones, approximately 85% seen once; the top ten hold about a sixth. The gene calls are TRBV5-1 and TRBJ2-5; 12 bases align to TRBD2. The source is a woman older than 75 with active or convalescent COVID-19. Sequenced material: peripheral blood. The CDR3 is CASSTWTSGEETQYF. The CDR3 nucleotides read TGCGCCAGCAGCACCTGGACTAGCGGGGAAGAGACCCAGTACTTC.